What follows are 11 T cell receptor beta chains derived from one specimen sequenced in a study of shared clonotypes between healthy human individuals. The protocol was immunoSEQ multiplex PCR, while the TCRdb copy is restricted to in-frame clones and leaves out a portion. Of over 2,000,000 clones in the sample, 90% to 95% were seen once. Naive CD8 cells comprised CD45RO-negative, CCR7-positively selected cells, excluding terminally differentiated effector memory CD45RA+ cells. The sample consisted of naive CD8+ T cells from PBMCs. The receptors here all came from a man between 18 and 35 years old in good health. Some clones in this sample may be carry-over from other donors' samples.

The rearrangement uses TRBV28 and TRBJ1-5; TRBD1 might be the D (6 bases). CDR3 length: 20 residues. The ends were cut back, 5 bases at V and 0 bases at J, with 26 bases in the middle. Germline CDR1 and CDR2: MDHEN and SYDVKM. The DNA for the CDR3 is TGTGCCAGCAGTCATTTACGCCCTCCGACAGGTCCCTATAGCAATCAGCCCCAGCATTTT. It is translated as CASSHLRPPTGPYSNQPQHF.

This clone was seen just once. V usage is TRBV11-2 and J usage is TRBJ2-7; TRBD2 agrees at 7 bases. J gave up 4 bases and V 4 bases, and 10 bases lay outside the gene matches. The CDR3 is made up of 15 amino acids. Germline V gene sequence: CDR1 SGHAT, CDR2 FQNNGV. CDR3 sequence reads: CASSSQAGFSYEQYF. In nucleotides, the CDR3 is TGTGCCAGCAGCTCCCAAGCGGGATTCTCTTACGAGCAGTACTTC.

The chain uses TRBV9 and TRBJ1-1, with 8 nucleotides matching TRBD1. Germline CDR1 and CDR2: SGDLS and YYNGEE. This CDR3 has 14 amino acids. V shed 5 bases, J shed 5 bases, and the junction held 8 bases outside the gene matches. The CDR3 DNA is TGTGCCAGCAGTCCGGGACAGGAGGGGACTGAAGCTTTCTTT. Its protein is CASSPGQEGTEAFF. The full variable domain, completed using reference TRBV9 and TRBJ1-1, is DSGVTQTPKHLITATGQRVTLRCSPRSGDLSVYWYQQSLDQGLQFLIQYYNGEERAKGNILERFSAQQFPDLHSELNLSSLELGDSALYFCASSPGQEGTEAFFGQGTRLTVV.

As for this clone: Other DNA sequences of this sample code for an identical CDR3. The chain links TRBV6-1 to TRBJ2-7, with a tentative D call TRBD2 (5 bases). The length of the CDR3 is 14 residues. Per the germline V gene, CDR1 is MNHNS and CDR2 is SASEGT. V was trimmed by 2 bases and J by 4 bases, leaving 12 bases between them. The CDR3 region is CASSETGLGYEQYF. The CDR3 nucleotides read TGTGCCAGCAGTGAAACGGGGTTAGGGTACGAGCAGTACTTC.

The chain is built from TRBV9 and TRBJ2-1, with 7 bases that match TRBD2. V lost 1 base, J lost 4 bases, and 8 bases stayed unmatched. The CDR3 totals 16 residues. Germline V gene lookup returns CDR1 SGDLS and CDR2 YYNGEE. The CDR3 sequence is CASSVRVGGSYNEQFF. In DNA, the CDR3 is TGTGCCAGCAGCGTACGGGTAGGCGGGAGTTACAATGAGCAGTTCTTC.

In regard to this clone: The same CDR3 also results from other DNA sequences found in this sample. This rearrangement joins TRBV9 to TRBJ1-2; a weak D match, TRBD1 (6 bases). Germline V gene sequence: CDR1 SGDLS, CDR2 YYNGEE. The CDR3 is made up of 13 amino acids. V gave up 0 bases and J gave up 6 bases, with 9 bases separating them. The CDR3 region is CASSVGRGDGYTF. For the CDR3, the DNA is TGTGCCAGCAGCGTAGGCAGGGGCGATGGCTACACCTTC.

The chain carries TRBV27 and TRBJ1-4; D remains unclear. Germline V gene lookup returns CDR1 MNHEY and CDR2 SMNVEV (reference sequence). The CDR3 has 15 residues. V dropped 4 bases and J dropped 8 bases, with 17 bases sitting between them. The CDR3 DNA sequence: TGTGCCAGCAGTTCGATGGGCGGGTCCTACGAAAAACTGTTTTTT. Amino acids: CASSSMGGSYEKLFF.

CDR3 DNA: TGTGCCAGCAGCGTAGGGCCCGGGTGGGGTGAGACCCAGTACTTC. It encodes CASSVGPGWGETQYF. The chain couples TRBV9 to TRBJ2-5; D unclear. CDR3 length: 15 amino acids. V was shortened by 0 bases and J by 5 bases, with 14 bases between the two germline ends. The germline V gene encodes CDR1 SGDLS and CDR2 YYNGEE. Variable domain in full (rest from reference TRBV9 and TRBJ2-5): DSGVTQTPKHLITATGQRVTLRCSPRSGDLSVYWYQQSLDQGLQFLIQYYNGEERAKGNILERFSAQQFPDLHSELNLSSLELGDSALYFCASSVGPGWGETQYFGPGTRLLVL.

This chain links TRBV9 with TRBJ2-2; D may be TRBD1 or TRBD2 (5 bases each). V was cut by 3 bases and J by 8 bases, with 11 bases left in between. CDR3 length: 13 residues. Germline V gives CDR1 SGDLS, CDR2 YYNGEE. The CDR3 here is CASSAWDPGELFF. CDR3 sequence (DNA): TGTGCCAGCAGCGCTTGGGACCCAGGGGAGCTGTTTTTT.

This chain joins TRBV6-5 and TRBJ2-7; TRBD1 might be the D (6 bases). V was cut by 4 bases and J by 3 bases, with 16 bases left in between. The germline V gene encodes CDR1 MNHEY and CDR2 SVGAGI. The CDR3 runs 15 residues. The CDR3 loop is CASSSINRAGYEQYF. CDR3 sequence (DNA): TGTGCCAGCAGTTCCATAAACAGGGCTGGCTACGAGCAGTACTTC.

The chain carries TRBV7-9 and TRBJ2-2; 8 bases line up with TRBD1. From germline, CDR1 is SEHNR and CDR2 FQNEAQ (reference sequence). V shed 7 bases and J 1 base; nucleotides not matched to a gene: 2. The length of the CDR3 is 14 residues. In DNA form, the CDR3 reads TGTGCCAGCACCGACAGGGGGAACACCGGGGAGCTGTTTTTT. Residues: CASTDRGNTGELFF.